The 20 T cell receptor beta chains reported below all come from one sample, sequenced in a study of blood T cell repertoires in COVID-19. Here immunoSEQ multiplex PCR was the method, and the copy in TCRdb shows in-frame clones only, minus some. Of 70,000 to 100,000 clones listed, 70% to 90% were seen once; the top ten hold approximately 1.3%. Sequencing was performed on peripheral blood. The receptors were gathered from a man older than 75 with active or convalescent COVID-19.

The chain joins TRBV12-3 or TRBV12-4 to TRBJ1-2, with D possibly being TRBD1 (5 bases). There are 13 residues in the CDR3. Trimming pared 7 bases from V and 8 bases from J, leaving 17 bases between. This CDR3 is CASTGGEWGGYTF. Written as DNA, the CDR3 is TGTGCCAGCACCGGGGGGGAGTGGGGAGGCTACACCTTC.

The gene calls are TRBV30 and TRBJ2-2; 8 bases agree with TRBD1. Germline V lookup: CDR1 GTSNPN, CDR2 SVGIG (reference sequence). The CDR3 totals 14 residues. The J segment lost 7 bases and the V segment lost 0 bases, leaving 4 bases of the junction unmatched. CDR3 in amino acids: CAWSVPGGGGELFF. Written as DNA, the CDR3 is TGTGCCTGGAGTGTCCCAGGGGGCGGCGGGGAGCTGTTTTTT.

The chain uses TRBV5-8 and TRBJ2-1, with D possibly TRBD2 on 6 matching bases. The CDR3 is 16 residues long. Trimming removed 2 bases at V and 3 bases at J, with 15 bases between. CDR1 and CDR2 (germline): SGHTS, YDEGEE. The CDR3 is CASSLRRLVGYNEQFF. For the CDR3, the DNA is TGTGCCAGCAGCTTACGGAGACTAGTAGGCTACAATGAGCAGTTCTTC.

This rearrangement joins TRBV11-3 to TRBJ2-1, with D possibly TRBD2 on 6 matching bases. CDR3 length: 14 amino acids. Germline assignment: CDR1 SGHNT and CDR2 YENEEA. V dropped 5 bases and J dropped 4 bases, with 12 bases sitting between them. In DNA form, the CDR3 reads TGTGCCAGCAGCCTCGAGGGGAGGTACAATGAGCAGTTCTTC. Translation: CASSLEGRYNEQFF.

In this sample, this clone turned up once. The chain has TRBV6-2 or TRBV6-3 and TRBJ1-6; a weak D match, TRBD1 (5 bases). This CDR3 is 15 amino acids long. The germline gives CDR1 MNHEY, CDR2 SVGEGT. Trimming took 5 bases from V and 9 from J, leaving 17 bases between them. The CDR3: CASSQDSIRISPLHF. The CDR3 coding sequence is TGTGCCAGCAGTCAAGACAGCATCAGGATTTCACCCCTCCACTTT.

CDR3 in amino acids: CASSYGGENTIYF. The CDR3 DNA reads TGTGCCAGCAGTTACGGAGGAGAAAACACCATATATTTT. This chain uses TRBV6-6 with TRBJ1-3; D ambiguous. Deletions cut 2 bases from V and 6 bases from J, with 8 bases between. This CDR3 is built from 13 residues. Germline-derived CDR1 and CDR2 are MNHNY and SVGAGI (reference sequence).

This chain uses TRBV7-9 with TRBJ1-3; D possibly corresponds to TRBD1 (5 bases). Trimming pared 4 bases from V and 2 bases from J, leaving 12 bases between. CDR3 length: 15 amino acids. Germline assignment: CDR1 SEHNR and CDR2 FQNEAQ (reference sequence). Written as DNA, the CDR3 is TGTGCCAGCAGCTCCAGGGAATTTGCTGGAAACACCATATATTTT. Protein sequence: CASSSREFAGNTIYF. Combining the CDR3 with reference TRBV7-9 and TRBJ1-3 gives the whole variable domain DTGVSQNPRHKITKRGQNVTFRCDPISEHNRLYWYRQTLGQGPEFLTYFQNEAQLEKSRLLSDRFSAERPKGSFSTLEIQRTEQGDSAMYLCASSSREFAGNTIYFGEGSWLTVV.

The genes are TRBV10-3 and TRBJ2-1, with TRBD2 matching over 13 bases. V lost 6 bases, J lost 4 bases, and 9 bases stayed unmatched. This CDR3 has 17 amino acids. Per the germline V gene, CDR1 is ENHRY and CDR2 is SYGVKD. The CDR3, as DNA: TGTGCCATCAGGAACCAACCGGGACTAGCGGGATACAATGAGCAGTTCTTC. This codes for CAIRNQPGLAGYNEQFF.

This clone was detected a few times. The CDR3 nucleotides read TGTGCCAGCAGACCCACGTGGGGCCCGTATAATTCACCCCTCCACTTT. Translated: CASRPTWGPYNSPLHF. The rearrangement links TRBV11-2 to TRBJ1-6; a weak D match, TRBD1 (5 bases). CDR3 length: 16 residues. The V gene lost 6 bases and the J gene lost 4 bases, with 16 bases spanning the gap. Germline V lookup: CDR1 SGHAT, CDR2 FQNNGV.

The V gene is TRBV28, the J gene TRBJ1-2; D perhaps matches TRBD1 (5 bases). The CDR3 spans 13 residues. Trimming removed 4 bases at V and 4 bases at J, with 10 bases between. CDR1 and CDR2 from the germline V gene are MDHEN and SYDVKM. The CDR3: CASSSGILYGYTF. The CDR3 nucleotides are TGTGCCAGCAGTTCAGGGATTCTCTATGGCTACACCTTC.

The J gene is TRBJ1-1, the V gene TRBV19, with TRBD1 identical over 7 bases. V dropped 6 bases and J dropped 1; count of bases not matched to a gene: 8. The CDR3 is made up of 15 amino acids. Germline V CDR1 and CDR2: LNHDA, SQIVND (reference sequence). The CDR3 region is CASRGIRGRNTEAFF. In nucleotides, the CDR3 is TGTGCCAGTAGGGGTATCAGGGGGAGGAACACTGAAGCTTTCTTT.

The genes are TRBV9 and TRBJ1-1, with 9 bases identical to TRBD1. Germline V gives CDR1 SGDLS, CDR2 YYNGEE. This CDR3 spans 16 amino acids. The V gene end was trimmed by 4 bases and the J gene end by 1 base; junction bases not matched to a gene: 8. The CDR3, as DNA: TGTGCCAGCAGCACCGGGACAGGGACACCGAACACTGAAGCTTTCTTT. It is translated as CASSTGTGTPNTEAFF.

The rearrangement uses TRBV25-1 and TRBJ1-6, with D perhaps matching TRBD1 (6 bases). Germline V CDR1 and CDR2: MGHDK, SYGVNS. Trimming took off 5 bases at V and 10 bases at J, with 12 bases between the two ends. This CDR3 contains 13 residues. CDR3 protein: CASSQGSESPLHF. Here the CDR3 DNA reads TGTGCCAGCAGTCAGGGGAGCGAATCACCCCTCCACTTT.

CDR3 amino acids: CASSFGLAGDTQYF. The CDR3 DNA follows: TGTGCCAGCAGCTTTGGACTAGCGGGAGATACGCAGTATTTT. The chain carries TRBV5-8 and TRBJ2-3; 11 bases fit TRBD2. The V gene end was trimmed by 2 bases and the J gene end by 5 bases; junction bases not matched to a gene: 1. This CDR3 region has 14 residues. The V gene's germline CDR1 is SGHTS and CDR2 YDEGEE. Full variable domain (outside the CDR3, taken from reference TRBV5-8 and TRBJ2-3): EAGVTQSPTHLIKTRGQQATLRCSPISGHTSVYWYQQALGLGLQFLLWYDEGEERNRGNFPPRFSGRQFPNYSSELNVNALELEDSALYLCASSFGLAGDTQYFGPGTRLTVL.

The rearrangement uses TRBV28 and TRBJ1-4; TRBD1 might be the D (6 bases). Per germline, CDR1 MDHEN and CDR2 SYDVKM. The CDR3 extends over 14 amino acids. V was trimmed by 8 bases and J by 8 bases, leaving 18 bases between them. DNA for the CDR3: TGTGCCAGCTCTATTACAGGGCCCGCCGAAAAACTGTTTTTT. It specifies CASSITGPAEKLFF.

This clone was seen a handful of times. This chain joins TRBV7-2 and TRBJ2-2, with 12 bases aligning to TRBD2. CDR3 size: 15 residues. The germline CDR1 and CDR2 sequences are SGHTA and FQGNSA. After removal of 8 bases from V and 5 bases from J, the junction contained 6 bases not matched to a gene. CDR3 sequence reads: CASPSSGRETGELFF. DNA for the CDR3: TGTGCCAGCCCTTCTAGCGGGAGGGAAACCGGGGAGCTGTTTTTT.

This clone was seen a handful of times. CDR3 region: CASSGGTGHIHEQFF. CDR3 in DNA: TGTGCCAGCAGTGGCGGGACAGGGCACATTCATGAGCAGTTCTTC. This chain uses TRBV2 with TRBJ2-1; 9 nucleotides align to TRBD1. This CDR3 contains 15 residues. Germline V gene lookup returns CDR1 SNHLY and CDR2 FYNNEI. Trimming cost V 4 bases and J 8 bases; bases outside gene matches: 9. The entire variable domain, with the rest obtained from reference TRBV2 and TRBJ2-1, is as follows: EPEVTQTPSHQVTQMGQEVILRCVPISNHLYFYWYRQILGQKVEFLVSFYNNEISEKSEIFDDQFSVERPDGSNFTLKIRSTKLEDSAMYFCASSGGTGHIHEQFFGPGTRLTVL.

This clone has only a few counts. V usage is TRBV30 and J usage is TRBJ1-5, with D unresolved. This CDR3 is built from 14 residues. V gave up 2 bases and J gave up 3 bases, with 11 bases separating them. The germline CDR1 and CDR2 sequences are GTSNPN and SVGIG (reference sequence). CDR3 in amino acids: CAWSKGELNQPQHF. The CDR3 bases are TGTGCCTGGAGTAAAGGAGAACTCAATCAGCCCCAGCATTTT.

The V gene is TRBV4-3, the J gene TRBJ2-2, with D perhaps TRBD2 (5 bases). This CDR3 contains 15 residues. The V and J ends lost 0 bases and 1 base respectively, with 6 bases between them. The germline V gene has CDR1 LGHNA and CDR2 YSLEER. Here the CDR3 reads CASSQELVNTGELFF. CDR3 DNA: TGCGCCAGCAGCCAAGAACTAGTGAACACCGGGGAGCTGTTTTTT.

The chain uses TRBV2 and TRBJ2-1, with D perhaps matching TRBD2 (6 bases). CDR3 length: 14 residues. V was pared by 6 bases and J by 8 bases, with 17 bases between. Germline assignment: CDR1 SNHLY and CDR2 FYNNEI. CDR3 sequence: CASRAGSSPYEQFF. The CDR3 DNA sequence: TGTGCCAGCAGGGCGGGAAGTAGCCCCTATGAGCAGTTCTTC. The variable domain in full, with the rest retrieved from reference TRBV2 and TRBJ2-1, is EPEVTQTPSHQVTQMGQEVILRCVPISNHLYFYWYRQILGQKVEFLVSFYNNEISEKSEIFDDQFSVERPDGSNFTLKIRSTKLEDSAMYFCASRAGSSPYEQFFGPGTRLTVL.